What follows describes a single TCR beta chain. The antigen it binds to is not known. Per-base qualities were not stored, and no clone one base away is much larger. This sample was included in a study of T cells in localized non-small cell lung cancer (dated by TCRdb to about 2020). General notes on the study: The study examined T cell repertoires in 200 to 300 patients with early-stage NSCLC and compared tumors with uninvolved tumor-adjacent lungs. All 240 or so NSCLC patients in the cohort were treatment-naive and had localized lung tumors that were resected. The mean age of the NSCLC patients was less than 70 years, with about 130 men and over 100 women. The investigation overall reported the following: Because of the exploratory design, TCR variables were selected using unadjusted p-values without false-discovery rate correction. A median of around 50 of the top 100 tumor clones turned up in the paired uninvolved adjacent lung, and around 27 of those clones also ranked among the top 100 of that same adjacent lung. Multi-region tumor sequencing was not performed, so intratumor heterogeneity could not be excluded. Uninvolved tumor-adjacent lung showed the highest T cell clonality, higher than tumor, which suggests more focused antigenic responses in the uninvolved tumor-adjacent lung. Higher blood T cell density associated with longer overall survival, while higher adjacent-lung clonality associated with shorter survival.

TCR beta CDR3 regions were sequenced from DNA using the immunoSEQ Assay. Concerning the study's data processing: To compute T cell density, TCR beta template counts were normalized to usable DNA, which was estimated by amplifying housekeeping genes. Richness was estimated using the preseqR package, with extrapolation to 400,000 templates for PBMC samples and to 120,000 templates for tissue samples. Clonality was defined by subtracting Pielou's evenness from one. Differential abundance testing on productive amino-acid clonotypes, with a minimum total count of 5 and an alpha of 0.1, was used to identify tissue-enriched TCRs. The Jaccard Index and the Morisita Overlap Index were used to measure how much the repertoires overlapped between compartments. TCR beta CDR3s were clustered by GLIPH together with public tetramer-defined viral CDR3s, and at least three viral sequences plus V-gene enrichment were required for viral motifs. TCRdb mirrors the immuneACCESS table, restricted to in-frame sequences. Some clones are absent from its copies; in checked studies, under half trace to an unresolved V gene, and the reason for the others is unknown. The D gene and trimming were derived from the DNA, and the V and J assignments and clone size from that table. A total of 6,000 or so clones appear in this sample, approximately 90% of them only once. Clones ranked in the top ten supply 15% to 20% of the sample.

V and J are trimmed by 4 bases and 2 bases, and the gene matches miss 2 bases of the junction. CDR1 and CDR2 are drawn from the germline V gene: MGHRA, YSYEKL. Reading from cysteine to phenylalanine, the CDR3 counts 14 amino acids. Solely the CDR3 DNA is kept, with 42 bases framed from the first base. At diagnosis, tumor, uninvolved tumor-adjacent lung and peripheral blood were collected and then preserved as a mix of FFPE and fresh-frozen material. Blood samples were analyzed as peripheral blood mononuclear cells for TCR repertoire profiling. The chain links TRBV4-1 with TRBJ1-5; the junction holds 7 bases that match TRBD1. This TCR derives from a male donor older than 55 with stage I lung adenocarcinoma. Sequenced material: peripheral blood, taken before any cancer treatment. The CDR3 is CASSPRGGNQPQHF. The DNA sequence follows: TGCGCCAGCAGCCCCAGGGGGGGCAATCAGCCCCAGCATTTT.